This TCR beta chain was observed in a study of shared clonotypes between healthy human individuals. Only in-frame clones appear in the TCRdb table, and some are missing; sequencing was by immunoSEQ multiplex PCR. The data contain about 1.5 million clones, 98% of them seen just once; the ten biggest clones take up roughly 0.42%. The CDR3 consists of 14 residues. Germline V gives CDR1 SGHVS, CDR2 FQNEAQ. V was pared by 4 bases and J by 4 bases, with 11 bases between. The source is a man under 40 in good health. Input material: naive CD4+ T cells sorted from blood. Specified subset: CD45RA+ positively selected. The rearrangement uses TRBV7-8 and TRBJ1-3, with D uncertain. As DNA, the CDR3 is TGTGCCAGCAGCTGGAGAGGGCGAGGAAACACCATATATTTT. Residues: CASSWRGRGNTIYF.